The next 29 T cell receptor beta chains were all read from a single sample in a study of blood T cells in healthy people across ages. A sample-barcoded 5' primer and a J-beta primer mix were used in a second PCR of about 7 to 12 cycles. Each CDR3 protein gets one entry after TCRdb re-called the 5' RACE reads with MiXCR. Found here are under 850,000 distinct CDR3 sequences, 35% to 40% of them singletons; the top ten hold 10% to 15%. Sequencing input: blood. The receptors derive from a man in his late teens or twenties in good health.

The chain couples TRBV9 to TRBJ2-7, with D perhaps TRBD1 or TRBD2 (6 bases each). Germline-derived CDR1 and CDR2 are SGDLS and YYNGEE. CDR3 length equals 14 residues. V was clipped by 0 bases and J by 4 bases, with 11 bases between them. Here the CDR3 DNA reads TGTGCCAGCAGCGTAGGGGGGGCAGGGTACGAGCAGTACTTC. As protein: CASSVGGAGYEQYF.

The rearrangement links TRBV6-6 to TRBJ2-1; perhaps TRBD2 as D (5 bases). Per germline, CDR1 MNHNY and CDR2 SVGAGI (reference sequence). The CDR3 length is 17 residues. V gave up 6 bases and J gave up 0 bases, with 18 bases separating them. CDR3: CASSHTSSRSSYNEQFF. The CDR3 coding sequence is TGTGCCAGCAGCCATACCTCTAGCAGGAGCTCCTACAATGAGCAGTTCTTC.

There are many counts of this clonotype. This sequence joins TRBV4-3 and TRBJ2-1, with 12 bases aligning to TRBD2. Germline-derived CDR1 and CDR2 are LGHNA and YSLEER. J was trimmed by 10 bases and V by 4 bases; bases with no gene match: 14. The CDR3 is 17 residues long. In DNA form, the CDR3 reads TGCGCCAGCAGCCTTTCGCCCGGACTAGCGGGGTCTGGAGAGCAGTTCTTC. The encoded protein is CASSLSPGLAGSGEQFF.

The V gene is TRBV27, the J gene TRBJ1-4; perhaps TRBD1 as D (5 bases). From germline, CDR1 is MNHEY and CDR2 SMNVEV (reference sequence). The CDR3 is 13 amino acids. V was pared by 2 bases and J by 7 bases, with 8 bases between. CDR3 DNA: TGTGCCAGCAGTTTAGTTAGGGGTGAAAAACTGTTTTTT. It specifies CASSLVRGEKLFF.

With regard to this clonotype: Possible read error: a much larger clone is one base away. The rearrangement joins TRBV6-5 to TRBJ1-2; D remains ambiguous. The V gene's germline CDR1 is MNHEY and CDR2 SVGAGI. V lost 11 bases and J lost 2, with 21 bases in between. The CDR3 has 15 amino acids. CDR3 sequence (DNA): TGTGCCGGCAATCACAACCCGCTGCTCAACTATGGCTACACCTTC. Protein product: CAGNHNPLLNYGYTF.

This chain joins TRBV20-1 and TRBJ1-6; 9 nucleotides agree with TRBD1. Germline trimming cut 6 bases from V and 9 bases from J; bases unmatched to any gene: 6. This CDR3 is 13 amino acids long. The V gene's germline CDR1 is DFQATT and CDR2 SNEGSKA (reference sequence). DNA of the CDR3: TGCAGTGCCCCTGGGACAGGGATTTCACCCCTCCACTTT. Amino acids: CSAPGTGISPLHF.

The chain carries TRBV11-2 and TRBJ2-7; D is unresolved. The CDR3 length is 12 residues. Germline CDR1 and CDR2: SGHAT and FQNNGV. V lost 7 bases, J lost 6 bases, and 13 bases lay in between. CDR3 protein: CASTRSYCEQYF. CDR3 bases: TGTGCCAGCACCCGATCCTACTGCGAGCAGTACTTC.

A single count supports this clonotype. CDR3 in amino acids: CASSKLAGGAYEQYF. In nucleotides, the CDR3 is TGTGCCAGCAGCAAACTAGCGGGGGGTGCCTACGAGCAGTACTTC. This chain uses TRBV28 with TRBJ2-7, with 12 bases that match TRBD2. The junction had 5 bases not matched to a gene; V was cut back by 6 bases and J by 2 bases. From germline, CDR1 is MDHEN and CDR2 SYDVKM. CDR3 size: 15 residues.

With regard to this clonotype: The germline gene is not matched at one end of the junction; a read error may be the cause. V usage is TRBV15 and J usage is TRBJ1-2; maybe TRBD1 (6 bases). Looked up from germline, CDR1 is LNHNV and CDR2 is YYDKDF (reference sequence). CDR3 length: 16 amino acids. CDR3 sequence: CAASRAVTGALNGYTF. The DNA of the CDR3 is TGTGCCGCCAGCAGAGCCGTTACGGGGGCACTTAACGGCTACACCTTC. The variable domain in full, with the rest retrieved from reference TRBV15 and TRBJ1-2, is DAMVIQNPRYQVTQFGKPVTLSCSQTLNHNVMYWYQQKSSQAPKLLFHYYDKDFNNEADTPDNFQSRRPNTSFCFLDIRSPGLGDTAMYLCAASRAVTGALNGYTFGSGTRLTVV.

The V call is TRBV6-2 or TRBV6-3, the J call TRBJ2-2, with D unclear. V lost 6 bases to trimming and J lost 6 bases, with 11 bases between them. The germline V gene has CDR1 MNHEY and CDR2 SVGEGT. CDR3 size: 13 residues. CDR3 protein: CASRPPKAGELFF. The CDR3 region has the DNA TGTGCCAGCAGGCCCCCCAAGGCCGGGGAGCTGTTTTTT.

J is TRBJ1-6 and V is TRBV5-1, with 8 positions matching TRBD1. The CDR3 totals 17 residues. The germline V gene encodes CDR1 SGHRS and CDR2 YFSETQ. V lost 4 bases, J lost 7 bases, and 13 bases stayed unmatched. CDR3 in amino acids: CASSPRTGRSTNSPLHF. DNA for the CDR3: TGCGCCAGCAGCCCCCGGACAGGGAGGTCAACCAATTCACCCCTCCACTTT.

This clonotype came up many times. The genes are TRBV5-5 and TRBJ2-5; the D is unclear. V lost 1 base and J lost 3, with 10 bases in between. This CDR3 has 14 amino acids. Germline CDR1 is SGHKS and CDR2 is YYEKEE (reference sequence). This chain's CDR3 is CASSLTPRKETQYF. The DNA of the CDR3 is TGTGCCAGCAGCTTGACTCCCAGGAAAGAGACCCAGTACTTC.

The chain links TRBV5-1 to TRBJ1-4; maybe TRBD1 (6 bases). Germline loops: CDR1 SGHRS, CDR2 YFSETQ. The CDR3 runs to 14 residues. Between the trimmed V and J ends, which lost 3 bases and 7 bases, there was a span of 13 bases. In DNA, the CDR3 is TGCGCCAGCAGCTCTACAGGGCCGCCTGAAAAACTGTTTTTT. It yields the protein CASSSTGPPEKLFF.

CDR3 sequence reads: CASSQFRAQETQFF. CDR3 coding DNA: TGTGCCAGCAGCCAATTCAGAGCCCAAGAGACCCAGTTCTTC. V usage is TRBV14 and J usage is TRBJ2-1; D not resolved. Trimming took 2 bases from V and 13 from J, leaving 18 bases between them. Germline V gene sequence: CDR1 SGHDN, CDR2 FVKESK. This CDR3 spans 14 amino acids.

This clonotype was seen a handful of times. The V gene is TRBV29-1, the J gene TRBJ1-2, with TRBD1 matching over 10 bases. Per germline, CDR1 SQVTM and CDR2 ANQGSEA. CDR3 length equals 13 residues. J was trimmed by 5 bases and V by 6 bases; bases with no gene match: 6. CDR3 region: CSVDRGPLYGYTF. The DNA for the CDR3 is TGCAGCGTCGACAGGGGGCCCCTATATGGCTACACCTTC.

J is TRBJ2-7 and V is TRBV7-2, with 10 bases fitting TRBD1. The J call may be in error: the DNA end matches TRBJ2-5 better. The CDR3 length is 16 residues. Germline V CDR1 and CDR2: SGHTA, FQGNSA. The CDR3 loop is CASSLIDGQGGETQYF. The CDR3 coding sequence is TGTGCCAGCAGCTTGATAGACGGACAGGGGGGTGAGACCCAGTACTTC.

Here the CDR3 DNA reads TGTGCCAGCAGAACCTTCACAGATACGCAGTATTTT. This gives the protein CASRTFTDTQYF. The rearrangement links TRBV28 to TRBJ2-3, with unresolved D. CDR1 MDHEN and CDR2 SYDVKM come from the germline V gene. V was clipped by 6 bases and J by 2 bases, with 6 bases between them. CDR3 size: 12 residues.

This clonotype was counted a few times. CDR3 protein: CASSDWDSQETQYF. The CDR3 nucleotides are TGTGCCAGCAGTGACTGGGACAGCCAAGAGACCCAGTACTTC. The V gene is TRBV2, the J gene TRBJ2-5, with 7 nucleotides matching TRBD1. Germline V gene sequence: CDR1 SNHLY, CDR2 FYNNEI. After removal of 3 bases from V and 1 base from J, the junction contained 2 bases not matched to a gene. There are 14 residues in the CDR3. Complete variable domain (other parts from reference TRBV2 and TRBJ2-5): EPEVTQTPSHQVTQMGQEVILRCVPISNHLYFYWYRQILGQKVEFLVSFYNNEISEKSEIFDDQFSVERPDGSNFTLKIRSTKLEDSAMYFCASSDWDSQETQYFGPGTRLLVL.

On this clonotype itself: A much larger clone is a single base away; this may be a read error. This chain links TRBV5-5 with TRBJ2-7; 14 nucleotides match TRBD2. Losses at the gene ends were 3 bases for V and 0 bases for J; bases not matched to a gene: 5. This CDR3 comprises 17 residues. Germline values: CDR1 SGHKS, CDR2 YYEKEE (reference sequence). CDR3 nucleotides: TGTGCCAGCAGCTGGACTAGCGGGGGGCGCAACTCCTACGAGCAGTACTTC. Translation: CASSWTSGGRNSYEQYF.

The rearrangement uses TRBV25-1 and TRBJ1-5, with TRBD1 as a possible D gene (5 bases). Trimming took 3 bases from V and 5 from J, leaving 14 bases between them. Per germline, CDR1 MGHDK and CDR2 SYGVNS. The CDR3 sequence is 15 residues long. The CDR3: CASSEAGRADQPQHF. The CDR3 bases are TGTGCCAGCAGTGAGGCAGGCAGGGCCGATCAGCCCCAGCATTTT.

The V call is TRBV3-1, the J call TRBJ1-1, with D maybe TRBD1 (5 bases). The V end was cut by 5 bases, the J end by 3 bases, with 13 bases between. Per the germline V gene, CDR1 is LGHDT and CDR2 is YNNKEL (reference sequence). There are 14 residues in the CDR3. The CDR3 is CASSFRDGDTEAFF. The CDR3 DNA is TGTGCCAGCAGCTTCAGGGATGGGGACACTGAAGCTTTCTTT. Supplemented by reference TRBV3-1 and TRBJ1-1, the full variable domain reads DTAVSQTPKYLVTQMGNDKSIKCEQNLGHDTMYWYKQDSKKFLKIMFSYNNKELIINETVPNRFSPKSPDKAHLNLHINSLELGDSAVYFCASSFRDGDTEAFFGQGTRLTVV.

This clonotype came up a few times. J is TRBJ2-1 and V is TRBV11-2; perhaps TRBD2 as D (6 bases). The V end was cut by 4 bases, the J end by 1 base, with 14 bases between. The CDR3 has 16 amino acids. The germline V gene encodes CDR1 SGHAT and CDR2 FQNNGV. The CDR3 region has the DNA TGTGCCAGCAGCTCCACCGCGGGAAGGTCCTACAATGAGCAGTTCTTC. Translating it yields CASSSTAGRSYNEQFF.

The rearrangement links TRBV20-1 to TRBJ1-2; 9 nucleotides match TRBD1. The junction had 12 bases not matched to a gene; V was cut back by 0 bases and J by 4 bases. This CDR3 contains 17 residues. Germline assignment: CDR1 DFQATT and CDR2 SNEGSKA (reference sequence). CDR3 nucleotide sequence: TGCAGTGCTAGAGATGGGGGATTGACAGGGGGTAGCTATGGCTACACCTTC. It translates to CSARDGGLTGGSYGYTF.

The chain has TRBV4-2 and TRBJ1-1; D may be TRBD1 (5 bases). Germline V CDR1 and CDR2: LGHNA, YNFKEQ. V lost 0 bases, J lost 6 bases, and 11 bases lay in between. There are 14 residues in the CDR3. CDR3 in DNA: TGTGCCAGCAGCCAAGAGGGGGGATTCTCTGAAGCTTTCTTT. The encoded protein is CASSQEGGFSEAFF.

In this sample, this clonotype turned up a few times. The chain is built from TRBV20-1 and TRBJ1-6; D gene ambiguous. Per the germline V gene, CDR1 is DFQATT and CDR2 is SNEGSKA (reference sequence). V dropped 0 bases and J dropped 11 bases, with 11 bases sitting between them. This CDR3 contains 13 residues. Here the CDR3 DNA reads TGCAGTGCTAGAGATCCCACCCTACCACCCCTCCACTTT. Translated, it gives CSARDPTLPPLHF.

The chain carries TRBV30 and TRBJ1-4; possibly TRBD1 for D (6 bases). V lost 2 bases and J lost 4, with 11 bases in between. The germline V gene encodes CDR1 GTSNPN and CDR2 SVGIG (reference sequence). This CDR3 region has 14 residues. The CDR3 DNA reads as TGTGCCTGGAGTAGGGGGGGCTATAATGAAAAACTGTTTTTT. Translation: CAWSRGGYNEKLFF.

This clonotype was counted many times. The rearrangement uses TRBV15 and TRBJ2-1; 13 positions agree with TRBD2. The V gene's germline CDR1 is LNHNV and CDR2 YYDKDF (reference sequence). The V segment lost 2 bases and the J segment 8 bases; nucleotides outside the gene matches: 6. The CDR3 totals 16 residues. The CDR3 region has the DNA TGTGCCACCAGCAGAATTACTAGCGGGGGGGCCGATGAGCAGTTCTTC. Residues: CATSRITSGGADEQFF. The whole variable domain, remainder taken from reference TRBV15 and TRBJ2-1, is DAMVIQNPRYQVTQFGKPVTLSCSQTLNHNVMYWYQQKSSQAPKLLFHYYDKDFNNEADTPDNFQSRRPNTSFCFLDIRSPGLGDTAMYLCATSRITSGGADEQFFGPGTRLTVL.

This clonotype has a single count. The chain couples TRBV28 to TRBJ2-3; D is tentatively TRBD1 or TRBD2 (5 bases each). CDR1 MDHEN and CDR2 SYDVKM come from the germline V gene. V lost 6 bases and J 9 bases, leaving 13 bases between the germline ends. The CDR3 is made up of 12 amino acids. The CDR3 nucleotides read TGTGCCAGCAGAGGGACCTTTTGGACGCAGTATTTT. Protein sequence: CASRGTFWTQYF. Full variable domain (rest looked up from reference TRBV28 and TRBJ2-3): DVKVTQSSRYLVKRTGEKVFLECVQDMDHENMFWYRQDPGLGLRLIYFSYDVKMKEKGDIPEGYSVSREKKERFSLILESASTNQTSMYLCASRGTFWTQYFGPGTRLTVL.

As regards this clonotype: Given a much more abundant clone one base away, this may be a read error. The chain joins TRBV4-1 to TRBJ1-6, with D hard to call. Germline V gives CDR1 MGHRA, CDR2 YSYEKL. The CDR3 extends over 15 amino acids. CDR3 DNA: TGCGTCAGCAGCCAAGCCGGGTATGGTAATTCACCCCTCCACTTT. Its protein is CVSSQAGYGNSPLHF.